Shown below are 18 T cell receptor beta chains from a single sample sequenced in a study of blood T cells in healthy people across ages. With a J-beta primer mix and a sample-barcoded 5' primer, a second PCR ran about 6 to 11 cycles. MiXCR, run by TCRdb on the 5' RACE reads, gives a single entry per CDR3 protein. This table holds more than 800,000 distinct CDR3 sequences, 29% found once. The sequenced sample was blood. Receptors originate from a woman older than 75 in good health.

About this clonotype itself: Possible read error: a much larger clone is one base away. The gene calls are TRBV6-5 and TRBJ2-7; D possibly corresponds to TRBD2 (6 bases). The germline V gene encodes CDR1 MNHEY and CDR2 SVGAGI. V was shortened by 8 bases and J by 3 bases, with 14 bases between the two germline ends. There are 13 residues in the CDR3. The chain's CDR3 is CASRRDGYYEQYF. The CDR3 DNA reads as TGTGCCAGCCGGAGGGACGGGTACTACGAGCAGTACTTC.

This clonotype has at least ten counts. The chain recombines TRBV20-1 with TRBJ1-2; D is uncertain. This CDR3 contains 12 residues. Germline CDR1 is DFQATT and CDR2 is SNEGSKA (reference sequence). V was trimmed by 0 bases and J by 3 bases, leaving 5 bases between them. CDR3 sequence reads: CSARDNYYGYTF. CDR3 sequence (DNA): TGCAGTGCTAGAGACAATTACTATGGCTACACCTTC.

The sample holds a few counts of this clonotype. V and J are TRBV5-5 and TRBJ2-1, with D possibly being TRBD2 (7 bases). The V end was cut by 2 bases, the J end by 3 bases, with 15 bases between. Germline CDR1 and CDR2: SGHKS and YYEKEE (reference sequence). The CDR3 totals 16 residues. The CDR3 loop reads CASSFRVGGDYNEQFF. In DNA, the CDR3 is TGTGCCAGCAGCTTCCGCGTAGGGGGGGACTACAATGAGCAGTTCTTC. The variable domain in full, with the rest retrieved from reference TRBV5-5 and TRBJ2-1, is DAGVTQSPTHLIKTRGQQVTLRCSPISGHKSVSWYQQVLGQGPQFIFQYYEKEERGRGNFPDRFSARQFPNYSSELNVNALLLGDSALYLCASSFRVGGDYNEQFFGPGTRLTVL.

Turning to this clonotype: One end of the junction does not line up with germline, which may come from a read error. The rearrangement links TRBV10-3 to TRBJ1-1; D gene ambiguous. In germline, CDR1 is ENHRY, CDR2 SYGVKD. This CDR3 spans 13 amino acids. CDR3 DNA: TGTGCCATCGGTGAGTCAGTGAACACTGAAGCTTTCTTT. This translates into CAIGESVNTEAFF.

Many counts were recorded for this clonotype. This chain's CDR3 is CASSSKPGQNYNEQFF. The CDR3 nucleotides are TGCGCCAGCAGCTCGAAACCGGGACAGAATTACAATGAGCAGTTCTTC. J is TRBJ2-1 and V is TRBV4-1; 7 nucleotides line up with TRBD1. CDR1 MGHRA and CDR2 YSYEKL come from the germline V gene. Losses at the gene ends were 5 bases for V and 4 bases for J; bases not matched to a gene: 11. The CDR3 totals 16 residues.

Ten or more counts support this clonotype. The chain carries TRBV5-5 and TRBJ2-5, with D maybe TRBD1 (6 bases). Trimming took 4 bases from V and 0 from J, leaving 10 bases between them. Per germline, CDR1 SGHKS and CDR2 YYEKEE (reference sequence). The CDR3 totals 14 residues. The CDR3 region has the DNA TGTGCCAGCAGCCGTGGGACAAACCAAGAGACCCAGTACTTC. The encoded protein is CASSRGTNQETQYF.

This chain links TRBV9 with TRBJ1-6; D gene ambiguous. This CDR3 is built from 14 residues. The germline gives CDR1 SGDLS, CDR2 YYNGEE. Trimming cost V 1 base and J 5 bases, with 7 bases left between them. The CDR3 DNA sequence: TGTGCCAGCAGCGTATCCCGCAATAATTCACCCCTCCACTTT. It translates to CASSVSRNNSPLHF.

This clonotype was recorded at least ten times. CDR3 bases: TGTGCCACCAGCCTAGCGGCAGATACGCAGTATTTT. This translates into CATSLAADTQYF. V and J are TRBV15 and TRBJ2-3; 7 bases agree with TRBD2. This CDR3 comprises 12 residues. Looked up from germline, CDR1 is LNHNV and CDR2 is YYDKDF (reference sequence). V trimming: 5 bases; J trimming: 4 bases; junction bases outside the gene matches: 0.

The table lists this clonotype with many counts. The gene calls are TRBV20-1 and TRBJ2-3; D possibly corresponds to TRBD1 (6 bases). With 6 bases removed from V and 4 bases from J, the gap between germline ends came to 11 bases. Germline V CDR1 and CDR2: DFQATT, SNEGSKA (reference sequence). The CDR3 spans 12 residues. The CDR3 DNA reads TGCAGTGCGGAACAGGGTTCAGATACGCAGTATTTT. Protein sequence: CSAEQGSDTQYF.

V gene TRBV2 combines with J gene TRBJ1-5, with D unresolved. CDR3 size: 13 residues. Germline V lookup: CDR1 SNHLY, CDR2 FYNNEI. Deletions cut 11 bases from V and 0 bases from J, with 11 bases between. CDR3 bases: TGTGCCGTACAGTCGGATAGCAATCAGCCCCAGCATTTT. Protein product: CAVQSDSNQPQHF.

This clonotype was seen many times. This chain connects TRBV29-1 to TRBJ2-4, with 9 bases identical to TRBD2. J was trimmed by 2 bases and V by 4 bases; bases with no gene match: 3. The CDR3 is 14 residues long. Germline assignment: CDR1 SQVTM and CDR2 ANQGSEA. The CDR3 is CSVASSGTKNIQYF. DNA for the CDR3: TGCAGCGTTGCCTCTAGCGGGACCAAAAACATTCAGTACTTC.

This clonotype has only a few counts. This may come from a read error, since a much larger clone is one base off. This sequence joins TRBV4-2 and TRBJ2-3, with D tentatively TRBD2 (5 bases). Trimming stripped 8 bases from V and 6 bases from J, with 15 bases between. This CDR3 region has 13 residues. Germline CDR1 is LGHNA and CDR2 is YNFKEQ. CDR3 nucleotide sequence: TGTGCCAGCGGCCCCGGGAATGTCGATACGCAGTATTTT. Translated: CASGPGNVDTQYF.

This clonotype appeared many times. The chain couples TRBV5-1 to TRBJ2-6, with a weak D call TRBD1 (5 bases). Germline assignment: CDR1 SGHRS and CDR2 YFSETQ. V dropped 0 bases and J dropped 0 bases, with 10 bases sitting between them. This CDR3 region has 17 residues. CDR3 residues: CASSLAGSRSGANVLTF. CDR3 DNA: TGCGCCAGCAGCTTGGCAGGGTCCCGCTCTGGGGCCAACGTCCTGACTTTC.

V gene TRBV6-5 combines with J gene TRBJ1-4; D might be TRBD1 (5 bases). CDR3 length: 16 amino acids. Germline V lookup: CDR1 MNHEY, CDR2 SVGAGI. V was clipped by 4 bases and J by 16 bases, with 28 bases between them. The CDR3 bases are TGTGCCAGCAGTTTCGGGCCTCAGGGACGGGATCGGAGACGGTTTTTT. Residues: CASSFGPQGRDRRRFF.

V gene TRBV7-3 combines with J gene TRBJ2-3, with 7 nucleotides matching TRBD1. The V gene's germline CDR1 is SGHTA and CDR2 FQGTGA. The CDR3 length is 15 residues. The ends lost 1 base at V and 1 base at J; junction bases unmatched: 2. CDR3 in amino acids: CASSLNGQGTDTQYF. The CDR3 region has the DNA TGTGCCAGCAGCTTAAACGGACAGGGCACAGATACGCAGTATTTT. The variable domain in full, completed from reference TRBV7-3 and TRBJ2-3, reads GAGVSQTPSNKVTEKGKYVELRCDPISGHTALYWYRQSLGQGPEFLIYFQGTGAADDSGLPNDRFFAVRPEGSVSTLKIQRTERGDSAVYLCASSLNGQGTDTQYFGPGTRLTVL.

This clonotype has ten or more counts. The chain couples TRBV2 to TRBJ2-5; D remains ambiguous. The CDR3 consists of 14 residues. The V gene's germline CDR1 is SNHLY and CDR2 FYNNEI. Trimming stripped 1 base from V and 10 bases from J, with 16 bases between. CDR3: CASSEGLGMGDQYF. CDR3 nucleotide sequence: TGTGCCAGCAGTGAAGGTCTAGGGATGGGTGACCAGTACTTC.

On this clonotype: A much larger clone differs from this one at a single base, so this may be a read error. This rearrangement joins TRBV12-3 or TRBV12-4 to TRBJ2-3, with TRBD1 matching over 12 bases. CDR3 length equals 20 residues. V was clipped by 3 bases and J by 4 bases; unmatched bases: 17. CDR3 sequence: CASSLNRDRGRLVLSDTQYF. The CDR3 region has the DNA TGTGCCAGCAGTTTGAACCGGGACAGGGGGCGACTAGTACTGTCAGATACGCAGTATTTT.

The chain joins TRBV6-5 to TRBJ1-3; TRBD1 matches at 7 bases. The CDR3 length is 16 residues. CDR1 is MNHEY, CDR2 SVGAGI, per germline. V gave up 0 bases and J gave up 7 bases; unmatched junction bases: 9. The CDR3 loop reads CASSYSVAGGDNTIYF. The CDR3 nucleotides are TGTGCCAGCAGTTACTCTGTTGCAGGGGGAGATAACACCATATATTTT.